This T cell receptor (beta chain) comes out of a study of cytomegalovirus exposure and HLA in healthy donors. Points from the study as a whole: A later analysis reported that several of the most significant clusters appeared to be linked to common viral pathogens, among them Epstein-Barr virus. In a later analysis, the majority of CMV-associated beta chains seemingly showed HLA restriction. Some TCR beta chains (164 of them) were listed as cytomegalovirus-associated. Cytomegalovirus status was reportedly diagnosed by the classifier with high specificity and sensitivity.

As concerns this clone: The antigen is undetermined.

This PCR relied on a set of 60 Vbeta primers and 13 Jbeta primers. TCRdb keeps only in-frame clones here, not all; method: immunoSEQ multiplex PCR. The sample shows 130,000 to 150,000 clones, 75% to 80% of them seen only once. Looked up from germline, CDR1 is ENHRY and CDR2 is SYGVKD. With 3 bases clipped from V and 0 bases from J, the junction kept 2 bases outside the gene matches. The CDR3 has 15 residues. The V call is TRBV10-3, the J call TRBJ2-1; 7 bases align to TRBD2. This clonotype was sampled from a man between 18 and 35 years old in good health and CMV-seronegative. The specimen was PBMCs. The CDR3 is CAISEAGSSYNEQFF. In nucleotides, the CDR3 is TGTGCCATCAGTGAAGCGGGGAGCTCCTACAATGAGCAGTTCTTC.